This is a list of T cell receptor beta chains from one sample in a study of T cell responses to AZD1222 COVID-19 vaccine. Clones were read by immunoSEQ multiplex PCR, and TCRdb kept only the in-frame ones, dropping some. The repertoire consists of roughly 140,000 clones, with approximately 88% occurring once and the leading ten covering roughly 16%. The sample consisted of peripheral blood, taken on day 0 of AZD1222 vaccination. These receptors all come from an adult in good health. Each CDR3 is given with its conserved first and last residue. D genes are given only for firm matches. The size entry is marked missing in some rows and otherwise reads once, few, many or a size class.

CDR3 DNA: TGTGCCACCAGCACAGCCGGGACACCCTCGTGGGAGCAGTTCTTC
CDR3 protein: CATSTAGTPSWEQFF
D gene: -
clone size: -
V gene: TRBV15
J gene: TRBJ2-1

CDR3 DNA: TGTGCCAGCAGTAACCAGGGGCGGGGGACTGAAGCTTTCTTT
CDR3 protein: CASSNQGRGTEAFF
D gene: -
clone size: -
V gene: TRBV6-5
J gene: TRBJ1-1

CDR3 DNA: TGTGCCACCAGTGATTTGCCGGGCCGGGACAGGGCTTACAATGAGCAGTTCTTC
CDR3 protein: CATSDLPGRDRAYNEQFF
D gene: TRBD1
clone size: -
V gene: TRBV24-1
J gene: TRBJ2-1

CDR3 DNA: TGTGCCAGCAGCCCGGGACAGACCGGGGAGCTGTTTTTT
CDR3 protein: CASSPGQTGELFF
D gene: TRBD1
clone size: -
V gene: TRBV7-7
J gene: TRBJ2-2

CDR3 DNA: TGTGCCAGCTCACCCCGGGACAGCTATGGCTACACCTTC
CDR3 protein: CASSPRDSYGYTF
D gene: TRBD1
clone size: -
V gene: TRBV18
J gene: TRBJ1-2

CDR3 DNA: TGTGCCAGCGGGGAAAGGGGGGCCCGTGGCTACACCTTC
CDR3 protein: CASGERGARGYTF
D gene: -
clone size: -
V gene: TRBV27
J gene: TRBJ1-2

CDR3 DNA: TGTGCCACCAGCCCAGTTAGGGGACAGGGTGCCTACGAGCAGTACTTC
CDR3 protein: CATSPVRGQGAYEQYF
D gene: TRBD1
clone size: -
V gene: TRBV15
J gene: TRBJ2-7

CDR3 DNA: TGTGCCAGCAGCACAAACAGGGGGATTGATGAAAAACTGTTTTTT
CDR3 protein: CASSTNRGIDEKLFF
D gene: TRBD1
clone size: medium-sized
V gene: TRBV5-4
J gene: TRBJ1-4

CDR3 DNA: TGTGCCACCAGTGATTTCCGGCTCCAAGAGACCCAGTACTTC
CDR3 protein: CATSDFRLQETQYF
D gene: -
clone size: -
V gene: TRBV24-1
J gene: TRBJ2-5

CDR3 DNA: TGCGCCAGCAGCCAGGGATGCGGGACGGAGACCCAGTACTTC
CDR3 protein: CASSQGCGTETQYF
D gene: -
clone size: -
V gene: TRBV10-1
J gene: TRBJ2-5

CDR3 DNA: TGCGCCAGCAGCTTGGAAGGCAGGACAGGGTATGAGCAGTTCTTC
CDR3 protein: CASSLEGRTGYEQFF
D gene: TRBD1
clone size: -
V gene: TRBV5-1
J gene: TRBJ2-1

CDR3 DNA: TGTGCCAGCAGTTTACAAGGGGCCGGTCCAGGCTACACCTTC
CDR3 protein: CASSLQGAGPGYTF
D gene: -
clone size: -
V gene: TRBV28
J gene: TRBJ1-2

CDR3 DNA: TGCAGCGGCACAGGGGGTGCTCGGGGCGAGCAGTACTTC
CDR3 protein: CSGTGGARGEQYF
D gene: TRBD1
clone size: -
V gene: TRBV29-1
J gene: TRBJ2-7

CDR3 DNA: TGTGCCACCAGTGATTTCTTAGCGGGGGGCTCCTATACGCAGTATTTT
CDR3 protein: CATSDFLAGGSYTQYF
D gene: TRBD2
clone size: -
V gene: TRBV24-1
J gene: TRBJ2-3

CDR3 DNA: TGTGCCACCAGCAGAGATAAGGGGGCTGGGGCCAACGTCCTGACTTTC
CDR3 protein: CATSRDKGAGANVLTF
D gene: -
clone size: -
V gene: TRBV15
J gene: TRBJ2-6

CDR3 DNA: TGTGCCAGCAGTCAGACAGTGAACTATGGCTACACCTTC
CDR3 protein: CASSQTVNYGYTF
D gene: -
clone size: -
V gene: TRBV6-5
J gene: TRBJ1-2

CDR3 DNA: TGTGCCAGCAGACCCGCGACAGTCTCCCTGGAGGGTGAAAAACTGTTTTTT
CDR3 protein: CASRPATVSLEGEKLFF
D gene: -
clone size: -
V gene: TRBV2
J gene: TRBJ1-4

CDR3 DNA: TGTGCCAGCTCACAACCGGGAGAAGGCATGCACACCATATATTTT
CDR3 protein: CASSQPGEGMHTIYF
D gene: -
clone size: -
V gene: TRBV18
J gene: TRBJ1-3

CDR3 DNA: TGTGCCAGCAGTGCCCAAAGCCGCCTCTCCTACAATGAGCAGTTCTTC
CDR3 protein: CASSAQSRLSYNEQFF
D gene: -
clone size: once
V gene: TRBV6-1
J gene: TRBJ2-1

CDR3 DNA: TGTGCCAGCAGCCAAGCCGCCGAGCAGTACTTC
CDR3 protein: CASSQAAEQYF
D gene: -
clone size: -
V gene: TRBV3-1/TRBV3-2
J gene: TRBJ2-7

CDR3 DNA: TGTGCCAGCAGTTCCACCCGACAGGGGCTCTCCTACGAGCAGTACTTC
CDR3 protein: CASSSTRQGLSYEQYF
D gene: TRBD1
clone size: -
V gene: TRBV27
J gene: TRBJ2-7

CDR3 DNA: TGCGCCAGCAGCTTGCAGCGGGTCGGCGATACGCAGTATTTT
CDR3 protein: CASSLQRVGDTQYF
D gene: -
clone size: -
V gene: TRBV5-1
J gene: TRBJ2-3

CDR3 DNA: TGTGCCAGCAGCTTAGAGGGTCAGGGGCAGCCCCAGCATTTT
CDR3 protein: CASSLEGQGQPQHF
D gene: -
clone size: -
V gene: TRBV7-2
J gene: TRBJ1-5

CDR3 DNA: TGTGCCAGCAGTCGCCCACAGCGATATGGCTACACCTTC
CDR3 protein: CASSRPQRYGYTF
D gene: -
clone size: -
V gene: TRBV6-6
J gene: TRBJ1-2

CDR3 DNA: TGTGCCAGCAGCCGGACTAGCGGTGAACCCCTCAACGAGCAGTACTTC
CDR3 protein: CASSRTSGEPLNEQYF
D gene: TRBD2
clone size: -
V gene: TRBV7-2
J gene: TRBJ2-7

CDR3 DNA: TGCAGCGTTGGAGGAGGGCGGGCGGAAGGCAATGAGCAGTTCTTC
CDR3 protein: CSVGGGRAEGNEQFF
D gene: -
clone size: few
V gene: TRBV29-1
J gene: TRBJ2-1

CDR3 DNA: TGCGCCAGCAGCCGTCGTCATAAAGAGACCCAGTACTTC
CDR3 protein: CASSRRHKETQYF
D gene: -
clone size: -
V gene: TRBV5-1
J gene: TRBJ2-5

CDR3 DNA: TGTGCCAGCAGCCTCTCCGGGACAGTCTTCGATGAGCAGTTCTTC
CDR3 protein: CASSLSGTVFDEQFF
D gene: TRBD1
clone size: -
V gene: TRBV9
J gene: TRBJ2-1

CDR3 DNA: TGTGCTAGTGGTCTTTTTCGGGACTCGGAAATGAACACTGAAGCTTTCTTT
CDR3 protein: CASGLFRDSEMNTEAFF
D gene: -
clone size: -
V gene: TRBV12-5
J gene: TRBJ1-1

CDR3 DNA: TGTGCCAGCAGTTTCCCAAGTGGGAACACTGAAGCTTTCTTT
CDR3 protein: CASSFPSGNTEAFF
D gene: -
clone size: -
V gene: TRBV6-2/TRBV6-3
J gene: TRBJ1-1

CDR3 DNA: TGCGCCAGCAGTCTACCCGGGACTAAGGCTAATGAAAAACTGTTTTTT
CDR3 protein: CASSLPGTKANEKLFF
D gene: -
clone size: -
V gene: TRBV23-1
J gene: TRBJ1-4

CDR3 DNA: TGTGCCAGCAGCTTAGGGCAGGCAAACACTGAAGCTTTCTTT
CDR3 protein: CASSLGQANTEAFF
D gene: -
clone size: once
V gene: TRBV7-2
J gene: TRBJ1-1

CDR3 DNA: TGTGCCAGCAGCTCCCACCTCCAGGGAAGGAGCTATGGCTACACCTTC
CDR3 protein: CASSSHLQGRSYGYTF
D gene: -
clone size: -
V gene: TRBV7-2
J gene: TRBJ1-2

CDR3 DNA: TGCGCCAGCACTAACCAGGGAATTAACACTGAAGCTTTCTTT
CDR3 protein: CASTNQGINTEAFF
D gene: -
clone size: -
V gene: TRBV4-1
J gene: TRBJ1-1

CDR3 DNA: TGTGCCAGCTCACCCGGGCCGACTAGCGGCTATCAAGAGACCCAGTACTTC
CDR3 protein: CASSPGPTSGYQETQYF
D gene: TRBD2
clone size: -
V gene: TRBV18
J gene: TRBJ2-5

CDR3 DNA: TGCGCCAGCAGCCAAGAGCTATTGGGACAGGGTGGCTACGAGCAGTACTTC
CDR3 protein: CASSQELLGQGGYEQYF
D gene: TRBD1
clone size: -
V gene: TRBV4-3
J gene: TRBJ2-7

CDR3 DNA: TGCGCCAGCAGCCCCGGCGGGCCCCAAGAGACCCAGTACTTC
CDR3 protein: CASSPGGPQETQYF
D gene: -
clone size: -
V gene: TRBV5-1
J gene: TRBJ2-5

CDR3 DNA: TGTGCCAGCAGCTCGGCCCTAGGGGTGGGGAACACTGAAGCTTTCTTT
CDR3 protein: CASSSALGVGNTEAFF
D gene: -
clone size: -
V gene: TRBV7-8
J gene: TRBJ1-1

CDR3 DNA: TGTGCCAGCAGCGTAGTCCTAGCGGACACAGATACGCAGTATTTT
CDR3 protein: CASSVVLADTDTQYF
D gene: TRBD2
clone size: -
V gene: TRBV9
J gene: TRBJ2-3

CDR3 DNA: TGTGCCAGCAGTTCCCTAGGGACCGGGGGGCCTTCACCCCTCCACTTT
CDR3 protein: CASSSLGTGGPSPLHF
D gene: -
clone size: few
V gene: TRBV28
J gene: TRBJ1-6

CDR3 DNA: TGTGCCAGCAGCTCCCCCCGAGATGAAAAACTGTTTTTT
CDR3 protein: CASSSPRDEKLFF
D gene: -
clone size: -
V gene: TRBV7-2
J gene: TRBJ1-4

CDR3 DNA: TGTGCCAGCAGTGACGGGTGGGGAGGTGGCTACACCTTC
CDR3 protein: CASSDGWGGGYTF
D gene: -
clone size: -
V gene: TRBV6-4
J gene: TRBJ1-2

CDR3 DNA: TGTGCCAGCAGTTTATCGCCCCTGGTTAGCACAGATACGCAGTATTTT
CDR3 protein: CASSLSPLVSTDTQYF
D gene: -
clone size: -
V gene: TRBV27
J gene: TRBJ2-3

CDR3 DNA: TGTGCCAGTAGTAGGAGGGGACAGGAGTCCCCCCTAGGTGGCTACACCTTC
CDR3 protein: CASSRRGQESPLGGYTF
D gene: TRBD1
clone size: -
V gene: TRBV19
J gene: TRBJ1-2

CDR3 DNA: TGTGCCAGCAGTTTTTACAGGGGGGAGGCTGAAGCTTTCTTT
CDR3 protein: CASSFYRGEAEAFF
D gene: TRBD1
clone size: -
V gene: TRBV7-6
J gene: TRBJ1-1